This T cell receptor (beta chain) was captured in a study of patients and donors after allogeneic stem cell transplantation. CDR3 length equals 12 residues. Germline V gene data show CDR1 as MNHEY and CDR2 as SMNVEV (reference sequence). V lost 3 bases, J lost 6 bases, and 9 bases lay in between. TCRdb re-called the RT-PCR reads through MiXCR, storing one row per CDR3 protein. Here the sample spans over 350,000 distinct CDR3 sequences, around 16% being singletons. This clonotype was seen at least ten times. Sample: blood, either unsorted or a sorted T cell fraction (not recorded which). This sequence was found in a human donor who was either an allogeneic HSCT recipient or a stem cell or donor lymphocyte infusion donor (not recorded which). It is not recorded whose cells these are; they may come from a transplant donor. V gene TRBV27 combines with J gene TRBJ2-7, with unresolved D. CDR3 residues: CASSFSLGEQYF. The CDR3 DNA reads as TGTGCCAGCAGTTTCAGTCTGGGCGAGCAGTACTTC.